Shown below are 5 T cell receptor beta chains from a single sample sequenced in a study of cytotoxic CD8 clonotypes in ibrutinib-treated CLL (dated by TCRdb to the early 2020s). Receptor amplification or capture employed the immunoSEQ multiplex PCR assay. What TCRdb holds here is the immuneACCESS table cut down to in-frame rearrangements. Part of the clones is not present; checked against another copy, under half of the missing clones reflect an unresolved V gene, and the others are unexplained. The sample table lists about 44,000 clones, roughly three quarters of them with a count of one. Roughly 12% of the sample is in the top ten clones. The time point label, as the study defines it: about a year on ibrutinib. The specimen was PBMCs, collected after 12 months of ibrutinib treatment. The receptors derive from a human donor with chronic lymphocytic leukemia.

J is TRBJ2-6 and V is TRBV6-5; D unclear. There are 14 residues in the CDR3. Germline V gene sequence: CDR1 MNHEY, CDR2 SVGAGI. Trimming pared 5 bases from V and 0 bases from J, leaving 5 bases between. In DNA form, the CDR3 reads TGTGCCAGCAGTGGAAGCTCTGGGGCCAACGTCCTGACTTTC. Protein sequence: CASSGSSGANVLTF.

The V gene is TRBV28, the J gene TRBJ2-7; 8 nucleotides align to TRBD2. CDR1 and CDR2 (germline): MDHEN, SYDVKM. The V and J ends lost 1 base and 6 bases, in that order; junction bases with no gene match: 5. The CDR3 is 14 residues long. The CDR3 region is CASSLFSGTSEQYF. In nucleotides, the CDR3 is TGTGCCAGCAGTTTATTTAGCGGGACTTCCGAGCAGTACTTC.

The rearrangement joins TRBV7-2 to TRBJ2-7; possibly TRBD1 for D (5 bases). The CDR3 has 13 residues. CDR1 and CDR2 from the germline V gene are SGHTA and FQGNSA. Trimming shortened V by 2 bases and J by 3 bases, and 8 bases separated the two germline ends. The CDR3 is CASSLNRFYEQYF. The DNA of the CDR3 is TGTGCCAGCAGCTTAAACAGGTTCTACGAGCAGTACTTC.

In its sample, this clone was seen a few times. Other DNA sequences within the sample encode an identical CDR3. CDR3 sequence reads: CASSLVDTGELFF. For the CDR3, the DNA is TGTGCCAGCAGCTTAGTAGACACCGGGGAGCTGTTTTTT. The rearrangement links TRBV7-8 to TRBJ2-2, with D unresolved. CDR3 length: 13 residues. Looked up from germline, CDR1 is SGHVS and CDR2 is FQNEAQ. The V end lost 1 base, the J end lost 3 bases, and 3 bases lay between the germline ends.

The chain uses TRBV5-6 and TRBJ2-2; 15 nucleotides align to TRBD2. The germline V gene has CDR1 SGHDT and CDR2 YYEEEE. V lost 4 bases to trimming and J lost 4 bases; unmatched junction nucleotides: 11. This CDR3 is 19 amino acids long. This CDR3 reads CASSQSGLAGGPRTGELFF. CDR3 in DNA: TGTGCCAGCAGCCAGTCAGGACTAGCGGGAGGGCCACGCACCGGGGAGCTGTTTTTT. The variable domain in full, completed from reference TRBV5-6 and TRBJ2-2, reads DAGVTQSPTHLIKTRGQQVTLRCSPKSGHDTVSWYQQALGQGPQFIFQYYEEEERQRGNFPDRFSGHQFPNYSSELNVNALLLGDSALYLCASSQSGLAGGPRTGELFFGEGSRLTVL.